This record concerns one T cell receptor (beta chain) sequence. The antigen remains undetermined. Amplified TCR beta CDR3 regions came from RNA transcripts. An initial round of RT-PCR targeting the TCR CDR3 relied on the HTBI primer set. TCRdb used MiXCR to reprocess the multiplex PCR reads, holding one entry per CDR3 protein. The table records approximately 600,000 distinct CDR3 sequences, less than 25% of them present only once. The record originates from a study of T cells in Graves' hyperthyroidism and ophthalmopathy. J was trimmed by 3 bases and V by 5 bases; bases with no gene match: 11. There are 16 residues in the CDR3. The germline V gene encodes CDR1 MNHNS and CDR2 SASEGT. On the basis of clinical symptoms, serum thyroxine and TRAb, thyroid ultrasound and orbital computed tomography, diagnoses were made. Study results and limitations: Most thyroid clonotypes that were expanded above 0.001 also turned up in blood.

This chain connects TRBV6-1 to TRBJ2-5; the match to TRBD1 covers 8 bases. The clonotype comes from a man aged 25-45 years with Graves' ophthalmopathy. Specimen: blood. The CDR3 bases are TGTGCCAGCAGTCCCGCCGGACAGGGACTGAAAGAGACCCAGTACTTC. Translating gives CASSPAGQGLKETQYF.